This note documents a single T cell receptor (beta chain) sequence. Its antigen is as yet unknown. The table came from immunoSEQ multiplex PCR; TCRdb's copy has only in-frame clones and leaves some out. The table shows roughly 100,000 clones, with roughly 90% occurring only once. As to time point: cycle 4 day 1 (C4D1), after five to seven weeks of nivolumab. After autologous stem cell transplantation all patients relapsed, and prior brentuximab vedotin exposure differed between cohorts. The CDR3 loop spans 14 amino acids. Per germline, CDR1 SGHNT and CDR2 YYREEE (reference sequence). With 4 bases removed from V and 2 bases from J, the gap between germline ends came to 12 bases. This sample is part of a study of PD-1 blockade in classical Hodgkin lymphoma. Regarding the study as a whole: By C4D1, diversity of CD4+ TCRs had risen significantly, whereas that of CD8+ TCRs had not. Newly diagnosed patients were reported to exhibit reduced baseline TCR diversity relative to healthy donors. Diversity similar to that of newly diagnosed patients was seen at baseline in complete responders. Underlying causes for the observed repertoire differences were not defined, possibly disease activity or prior therapy.

The rearrangement links TRBV5-4 to TRBJ2-5, with a weak D call TRBD2 (6 bases). The sequence was collected from a human donor with classical Hodgkin lymphoma. The sequences come from peripheral blood mononuclear cells (PBMCs), collected before the fourth cycle of nivolumab. CDR3 sequence reads: CASSPGTPQETQYF. The CDR3 DNA sequence: TGTGCCAGCAGCCCCGGGACTCCACAAGAGACCCAGTACTTC.